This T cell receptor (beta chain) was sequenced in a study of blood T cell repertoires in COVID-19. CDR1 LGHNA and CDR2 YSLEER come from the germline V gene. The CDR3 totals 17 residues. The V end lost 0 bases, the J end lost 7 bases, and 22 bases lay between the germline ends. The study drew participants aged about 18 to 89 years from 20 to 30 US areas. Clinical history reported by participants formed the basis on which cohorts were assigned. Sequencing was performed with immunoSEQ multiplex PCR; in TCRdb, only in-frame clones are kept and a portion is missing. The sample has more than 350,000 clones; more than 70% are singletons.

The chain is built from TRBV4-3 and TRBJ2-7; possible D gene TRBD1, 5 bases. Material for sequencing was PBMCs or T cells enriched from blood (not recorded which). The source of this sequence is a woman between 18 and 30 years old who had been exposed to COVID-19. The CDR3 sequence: CASSQDSPRGRVGEQYF. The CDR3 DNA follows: TGCGCCAGCAGCCAAGATTCCCCTCGCGGCAGGGTGGGGGAGCAGTACTTC.